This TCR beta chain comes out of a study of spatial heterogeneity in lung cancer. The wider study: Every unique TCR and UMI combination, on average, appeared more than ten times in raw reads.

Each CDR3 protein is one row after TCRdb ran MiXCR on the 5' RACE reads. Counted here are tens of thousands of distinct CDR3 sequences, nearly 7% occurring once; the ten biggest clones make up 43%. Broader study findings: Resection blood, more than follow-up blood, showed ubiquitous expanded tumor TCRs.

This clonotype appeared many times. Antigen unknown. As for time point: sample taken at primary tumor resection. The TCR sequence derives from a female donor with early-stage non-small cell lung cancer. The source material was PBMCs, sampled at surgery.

The CDR3 loop is CSAPKAGADSPLHF. CDR3 bases: TGCAGTGCTCCAAAGGCCGGGGCGGATTCACCCCTCCACTTT. The chain combines TRBV20-1 with TRBJ1-6; maybe TRBD1 (5 bases). Germline CDR1 DFQATT, CDR2 SNEGSKA (reference sequence). V lost 5 bases and J 8 bases, leaving 16 bases between the germline ends. The CDR3 runs 14 residues.